This T cell receptor (beta chain) is from a study of vaccination and CD4 T cells after COVID-19. Study overall: Convalescent persons amounted to six males plus four females, two of whom were Hispanic. Controls used CEFX viral epitopes (positive), HIV-1 Nef peptides (negative), or no peptide. Blood was drawn a median around 74 days post second dose, range 14 to 241.

Per germline, CDR1 SGHRS and CDR2 YFSETQ. CDR3 length: 13 amino acids. Trimming removed 4 bases at V and 7 bases at J, with 14 bases between. Treatment of the sample: 10-day PBMC culture with coronavirus spike peptide pools or control peptides (ViraFEST assay). Study results and limitations: Spike mono-reactivity held for 304 of 307 vaccine-specific clones in convalescent patients.

A word on this clonotype: The antigen remains unidentified.

With the Oncomine TCR Beta short-read assay, DNA from cultured CD4+ T cells was sequenced. TCRdb re-called the PCR reads with MiXCR, one entry per CDR3 protein. The table includes roughly 20,000 distinct CDR3 sequences, just over 60% detected once. Sequencing was performed on CD4+ T cells from blood, cultured in vitro. V gene TRBV5-1 combines with J gene TRBJ1-2, with D hard to call. This clonotype was obtained from a human donor who had recovered from COVID-19. The CDR3 loop is CASSRTLQAGYTF. CDR3 in DNA: TGCGCCAGCAGCAGAACCCTCCAGGCTGGCTACACCTTC.